One and the same sample provided the 13 T cell receptor beta chains below, sequenced in a study of blood T cell repertoires in COVID-19. Assay: immunoSEQ multiplex PCR; the TCRdb copy retains only in-frame clones and omits some. Here the sample spans 150,000 or so clones, approximately 90% being singletons. The sequenced sample was peripheral blood. The receptors originated from a man aged 60 to 69 with active or convalescent COVID-19.

The J gene is TRBJ1-2, the V gene TRBV19; 9 bases are a match to TRBD1. CDR3 size: 13 residues. In germline, CDR1 is LNHDA, CDR2 SQIVND (reference sequence). V was clipped by 7 bases and J by 5 bases; unmatched bases: 5. CDR3 coding DNA: TGTGCCAGTATAGGGACAGGGACTTATGGCTACACCTTC. The encoded protein is CASIGTGTYGYTF.

In its sample, this clone was seen once. J is TRBJ1-6 and V is TRBV11-2; 9 positions match TRBD1. Germline trimming cut 5 bases from V and 9 bases from J; bases unmatched to any gene: 8. Germline values: CDR1 SGHAT, CDR2 FQNNGV. CDR3 length: 15 residues. For the CDR3, the DNA is TGTGCCAGCAGCCGAAGGACAGGGGAGAGTTCACCCCTCCACTTT. Translation gives CASSRRTGESSPLHF.

The chain is built from TRBV18 and TRBJ1-1; the D is unclear. This CDR3 comprises 16 residues. Germline loops: CDR1 KGHSH, CDR2 LQKENI. V was shortened by 2 bases and J by 5 bases, with 18 bases between the two germline ends. CDR3 in amino acids: CASSPGTVLRGTEAFF. CDR3 bases: TGTGCCAGCTCACCAGGTACTGTTCTGCGGGGAACTGAAGCTTTCTTT.

The chain combines TRBV6-5 with TRBJ1-2, with D possibly being TRBD1 (5 bases). This CDR3 has 13 amino acids. Germline-derived CDR1 and CDR2 are MNHEY and SVGAGI. V was shortened by 4 bases and J by 4 bases, with 10 bases between the two germline ends. The CDR3 bases are TGTGCCAGCAGTTTGCAGGGCGGCTATGGCTACACCTTC. It specifies CASSLQGGYGYTF.

V usage is TRBV18 and J usage is TRBJ2-2, with TRBD1 identical over 9 bases. This CDR3 has 14 amino acids. In germline, CDR1 is KGHSH, CDR2 LQKENI. The ends lost 6 bases at V and 5 bases at J; junction bases unmatched: 4. The CDR3 spells CASSVGQGTGELFF. CDR3 DNA sequence: TGTGCCAGCTCCGTTGGACAGGGGACCGGGGAGCTGTTTTTT.

This chain connects TRBV5-4 to TRBJ1-6; D remains unclear. The V end was cut by 4 bases, the J end by 8 bases, with 22 bases between. The CDR3 consists of 17 residues. CDR1 is SGHNT, CDR2 YYREEE, per germline (reference sequence). Here the CDR3 DNA reads TGTGCCAGCAGCCCCTCGCGAGCCGCCGGGAGGGATTCACCCCTCCACTTT. Amino acid sequence: CASSPSRAAGRDSPLHF.

This chain uses TRBV4-3 with TRBJ2-1, with D maybe TRBD2 (6 bases). The CDR3 loop spans 16 amino acids. The V gene's germline CDR1 is LGHNA and CDR2 YSLEER. Trimming left V 2 bases short and J 8 bases short, with 19 bases between. The CDR3 DNA follows: TGCGCCAGCAGCCAATTCCCACACGGCGGGGTTGATGAGCAGTTCTTC. Protein sequence: CASSQFPHGGVDEQFF.

This clone has only a few counts. The V gene is TRBV6-2 or TRBV6-3, the J gene TRBJ1-1, with D uncertain. This CDR3 region has 14 residues. Germline CDR1 MNHEY, CDR2 SVGEGT. The V gene lost 7 bases and the J gene lost 6 bases, with 18 bases spanning the gap. The CDR3 here is CASTPRRLGAEAFF. The CDR3 bases are TGTGCCAGCACCCCTCGTCGTTTAGGAGCTGAAGCTTTCTTT.

This clone was detected only once. This chain joins TRBV5-1 and TRBJ2-1; 8 nucleotides line up with TRBD2. CDR1 SGHRS and CDR2 YFSETQ come from the germline V gene. There are 15 residues in the CDR3. J lost 2 bases, V lost 7 bases, and 8 bases had no gene match. CDR3 amino acids: CASLDLAGTYNEQFF. The CDR3 coding sequence is TGCGCCAGCCTTGATTTAGCGGGAACCTACAATGAGCAGTTCTTC.

This chain joins TRBV6-2 or TRBV6-3 and TRBJ1-5; tentative D call: TRBD1 (5 bases). The CDR3 length is 16 residues. Between the trimmed V and J ends, which lost 0 bases and 2 bases, there was a span of 11 bases. Germline V CDR1 and CDR2: MNHEY, SVGEGT. This CDR3 reads CASSYSKGAGNQPQHF. The CDR3 DNA reads TGTGCCAGCAGTTACTCGAAAGGGGCGGGCAATCAGCCCCAGCATTTT.

The chain couples TRBV5-4 to TRBJ2-2, with a tentative D call TRBD2 (5 bases). V shed 4 bases and J shed 5 bases, with 9 bases lying between them. The germline CDR1 and CDR2 sequences are SGHNT and YYREEE (reference sequence). The CDR3 consists of 13 residues. CDR3 coding DNA: TGTGCCAGCAGCGGACTTAGTACCGGGGAGCTGTTTTTT. It yields the protein CASSGLSTGELFF.

The CDR3 loop is CASQRTRNTEAFF. In DNA, the CDR3 is TGTGCCTCACAACGGACAAGGAACACTGAAGCTTTCTTT. The rearrangement links TRBV30 to TRBJ1-1; tentatively, D is TRBD1 (5 bases). The CDR3 extends over 13 amino acids. Germline V lookup: CDR1 GTSNPN, CDR2 SVGIG (reference sequence). Trimming took 7 bases from V and 1 from J, leaving 13 bases between them.

In this sample, this clone turned up once. V gene TRBV5-4 combines with J gene TRBJ1-2; D ambiguous. Per germline, CDR1 SGHNT and CDR2 YYREEE (reference sequence). The V end was cut by 4 bases, the J end by 0 bases, with 13 bases between. The CDR3 sequence is 15 residues long. CDR3: CASSPADTTNYGYTF. DNA for the CDR3: TGTGCCAGCAGCCCCGCCGACACAACTAACTATGGCTACACCTTC.